The 10 T cell receptor beta chains in this list originate from one sample, sequenced in a study of blood T cell repertoires in COVID-19. Sequenced by immunoSEQ multiplex PCR; TCRdb stores in-frame clones only, minus some. The sample yields roughly 250,000 clones, about 88% seen once. The sample consisted of peripheral blood. These receptors were collected from a woman in her forties who had recovered from COVID-19.

The V and J genes are TRBV5-1 and TRBJ1-2; D unresolved. Germline CDR1 and CDR2: SGHRS and YFSETQ. V lost 1 base to trimming and J lost 6 bases, with 13 bases between them. The CDR3 sequence is 14 residues long. CDR3 sequence: CASSLSGLEDGYTF. For the CDR3, the DNA is TGCGCCAGCAGCTTGTCGGGGTTAGAGGATGGCTACACCTTC.

This sequence joins TRBV10-3 and TRBJ2-5, with D possibly matching TRBD2 (6 bases). The V gene lost 3 bases and the J gene lost 5 bases, with 22 bases spanning the gap. Germline V gives CDR1 ENHRY, CDR2 SYGVKD. The CDR3 extends over 17 amino acids. CDR3 sequence (DNA): TGTGCCATCAGTGACGAGGCCCGGGCTCCTGGGAGGGAGACCCAGTACTTC. Amino acid sequence: CAISDEARAPGRETQYF.

The V call is TRBV6-5, the J call TRBJ1-5; 7 bases are shared with TRBD1. CDR1 MNHEY and CDR2 SVGAGI come from the germline V gene. The CDR3 has 15 residues. V dropped 5 bases and J dropped 6; count of bases not matched to a gene: 10. The CDR3 coding sequence is TGTGCCAGCAGTCCCCATTCGGCAGGGGGTCAGCCCCAGCATTTT. This gives the protein CASSPHSAGGQPQHF.

J is TRBJ2-7 and V is TRBV6-5, with TRBD2 matching over 7 bases. This CDR3 contains 14 residues. V was clipped by 4 bases and J by 0 bases; unmatched bases: 3. Germline values: CDR1 MNHEY, CDR2 SVGAGI. The CDR3 bases are TGTGCCAGCAGTTCCCCGGGGGGCTCCTACGAGCAGTACTTC. The encoded protein is CASSSPGGSYEQYF.

The chain is built from TRBV12-5 and TRBJ2-3; TRBD2 agrees at 14 bases. The CDR3 consists of 20 residues. The V gene's germline CDR1 is LGHNT and CDR2 FRNRAP. V gave up 0 bases and J gave up 10 bases; unmatched junction bases: 18. The CDR3 nucleotides are TGTGCTAGTGGTTTGGTCTCATCCGGGACTAGCGGGAGAACTACCCCTCCGCAGTATTTT. Protein: CASGLVSSGTSGRTTPPQYF.

The V call is TRBV3-1 (or the pseudogene TRBV3-2), the J call TRBJ2-2; 11 bases match TRBD2. Trimming removed 4 bases from V and 4 bases from J; junction bases left unmatched: 2. CDR3 length: 15 amino acids. Germline values: CDR1 LGHDT, CDR2 YNNKEL (reference sequence). This CDR3 is CASSPLAGGTGELFF. For the CDR3, the DNA is TGTGCCAGCAGCCCGCTAGCGGGGGGCACCGGGGAGCTGTTTTTT.

The chain has TRBV7-6 and TRBJ1-6, with a possible D match to TRBD1 (5 bases). CDR1 and CDR2 from the germline V gene are SGHVS and FNYEAQ. V was cut by 7 bases and J by 4 bases, with 17 bases left in between. This CDR3 has 16 residues. CDR3 bases: TGTGCCAGCACCCCGGGGGGGGGAACATATAATTCACCCCTCCACTTT. Protein: CASTPGGGTYNSPLHF.

The chain links TRBV5-6 to TRBJ2-5; D is possibly TRBD1 (5 bases). Germline values: CDR1 SGHDT, CDR2 YYEEEE. This CDR3 is 14 amino acids long. Trimming removed 1 base from V and 1 base from J, with 8 bases in between. The CDR3 DNA sequence: TGTGCCAGCAGCTTGCCAGGGCGCCAAGAGACCCAGTACTTC. Translation: CASSLPGRQETQYF.

The chain links TRBV4-2 to TRBJ2-7, with 8 bases identical to TRBD1. The CDR3 spans 16 residues. Germline V gene data show CDR1 as LGHNA and CDR2 as YNFKEQ. The ends lost 0 bases at V and 2 bases at J; junction bases unmatched: 6. Here the CDR3 DNA reads TGTGCCAGCAGCCAAGATTATGCGACAGGGGCCTACGAGCAGTACTTC. As protein: CASSQDYATGAYEQYF.

The rearrangement links TRBV2 to TRBJ2-1; D remains ambiguous. The CDR3 loop spans 10 amino acids. Germline V gene sequence: CDR1 SNHLY, CDR2 FYNNEI. V was cut by 9 bases and J by 13 bases, with 13 bases left in between. Here the CDR3 reads CARSPATQFF. CDR3 nucleotides: TGTGCCAGGAGTCCCGCTACCCAGTTCTTC.